The TCR beta chain under discussion was sequenced for a study of response to subunit inactivated influenza vaccine. MiXCR was run by TCRdb on the RT-PCR reads, yielding one entry per CDR3 protein. The repertoire has a few hundred thousand distinct CDR3 sequences, 21% of them found once; the top ten carry 10%. The CDR3 sequence is 13 residues long. The V gene's germline CDR1 is DFQATT and CDR2 SNEGSKA (reference sequence). Trimming left V 3 bases short and J 6 bases short, with 14 bases between. This rearrangement joins TRBV20-1 to TRBJ2-5; D perhaps matches TRBD1 (6 bases). The sample was PBMCs from blood, taken about 20 months after vaccination. The TCR sequence derives from a man between 50 and 75 years old who received an inactivated influenza vaccine. The CDR3, as DNA: TGCAGTGCTAGTCTGGGGGCCCGAAAGACCCAGTACTTC. It yields the protein CSASLGARKTQYF.